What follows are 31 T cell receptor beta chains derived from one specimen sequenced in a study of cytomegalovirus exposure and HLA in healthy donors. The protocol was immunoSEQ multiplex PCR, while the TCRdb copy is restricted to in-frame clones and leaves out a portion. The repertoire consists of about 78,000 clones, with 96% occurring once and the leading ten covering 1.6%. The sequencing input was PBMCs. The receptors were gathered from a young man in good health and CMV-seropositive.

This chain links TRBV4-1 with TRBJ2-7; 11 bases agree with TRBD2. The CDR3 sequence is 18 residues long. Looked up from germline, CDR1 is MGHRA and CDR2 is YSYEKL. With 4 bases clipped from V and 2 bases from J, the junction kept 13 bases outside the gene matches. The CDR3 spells CASSPKTSGTYYTYEQYF. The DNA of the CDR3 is TGCGCCAGCAGCCCTAAGACTAGCGGGACTTACTATACCTACGAGCAGTACTTC.

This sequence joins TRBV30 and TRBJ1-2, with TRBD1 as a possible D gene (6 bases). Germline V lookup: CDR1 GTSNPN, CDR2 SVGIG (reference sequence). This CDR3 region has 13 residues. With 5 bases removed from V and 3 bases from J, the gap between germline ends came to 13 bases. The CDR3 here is CAWAPSGDYGYTF. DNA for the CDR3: TGTGCCTGGGCCCCTTCAGGGGACTATGGCTACACCTTC.

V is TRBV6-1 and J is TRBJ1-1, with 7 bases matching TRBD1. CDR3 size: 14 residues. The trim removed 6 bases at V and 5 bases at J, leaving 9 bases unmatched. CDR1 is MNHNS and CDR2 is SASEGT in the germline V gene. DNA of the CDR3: TGTGCCAGCAGCACAAACAGGGGTGCAACTGAAGCTTTCTTT. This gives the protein CASSTNRGATEAFF.

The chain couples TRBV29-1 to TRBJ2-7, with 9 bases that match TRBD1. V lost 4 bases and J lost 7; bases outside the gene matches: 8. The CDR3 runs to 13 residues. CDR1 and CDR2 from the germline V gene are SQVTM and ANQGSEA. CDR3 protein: CSVVSGQGGEQYF. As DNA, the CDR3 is TGCAGCGTTGTATCGGGACAGGGTGGAGAGCAGTACTTC.

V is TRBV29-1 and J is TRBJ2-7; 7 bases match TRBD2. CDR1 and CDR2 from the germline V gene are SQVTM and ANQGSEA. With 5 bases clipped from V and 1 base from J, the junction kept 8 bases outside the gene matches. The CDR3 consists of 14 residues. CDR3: CSVRGEGRSYEQYF. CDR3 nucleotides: TGCAGCGTTCGAGGGGAGGGCCGGTCCTACGAGCAGTACTTC.

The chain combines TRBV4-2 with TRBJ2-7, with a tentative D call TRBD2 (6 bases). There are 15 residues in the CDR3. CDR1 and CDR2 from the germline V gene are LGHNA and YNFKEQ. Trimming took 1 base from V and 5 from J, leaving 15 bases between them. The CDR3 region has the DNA TGTGCCAGCAGCCAAGGTTCCGGGAGCTCGGACGAGCAGTACTTC. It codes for CASSQGSGSSDEQYF.

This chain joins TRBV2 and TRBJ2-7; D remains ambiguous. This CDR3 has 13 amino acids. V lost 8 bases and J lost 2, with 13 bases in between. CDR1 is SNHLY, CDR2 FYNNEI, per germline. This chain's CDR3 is CASLSSITYEQYF. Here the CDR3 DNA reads TGTGCCAGCTTGAGTTCTATTACCTACGAGCAGTACTTC.

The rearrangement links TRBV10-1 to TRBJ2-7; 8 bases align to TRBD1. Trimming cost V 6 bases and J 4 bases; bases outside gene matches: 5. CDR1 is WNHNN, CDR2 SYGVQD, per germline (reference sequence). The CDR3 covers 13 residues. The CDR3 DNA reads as TGCGCCAGCAGCCCGGGACAGGTATACGAGCAGTACTTC. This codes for CASSPGQVYEQYF.

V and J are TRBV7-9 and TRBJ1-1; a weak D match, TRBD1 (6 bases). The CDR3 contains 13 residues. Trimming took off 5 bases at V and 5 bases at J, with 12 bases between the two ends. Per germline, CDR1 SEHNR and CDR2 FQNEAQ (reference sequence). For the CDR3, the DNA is TGTGCCAGCAGCCTACAGGGCGGGACTGAAGCTTTCTTT. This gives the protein CASSLQGGTEAFF.

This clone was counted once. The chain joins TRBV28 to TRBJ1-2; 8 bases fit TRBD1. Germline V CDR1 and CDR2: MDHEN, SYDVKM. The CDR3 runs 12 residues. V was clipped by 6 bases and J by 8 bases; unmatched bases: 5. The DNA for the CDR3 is TGTGCCAGCAGCCTGACAGGGGAGGGCTACACCTTC. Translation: CASSLTGEGYTF.

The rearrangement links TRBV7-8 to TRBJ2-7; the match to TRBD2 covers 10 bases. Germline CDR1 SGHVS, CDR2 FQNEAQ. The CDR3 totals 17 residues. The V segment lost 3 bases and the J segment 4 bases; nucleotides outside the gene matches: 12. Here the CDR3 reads CASSFHPGGAGGYEQYF. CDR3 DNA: TGTGCCAGCAGCTTCCACCCGGGGGGAGCGGGAGGGTACGAGCAGTACTTC.

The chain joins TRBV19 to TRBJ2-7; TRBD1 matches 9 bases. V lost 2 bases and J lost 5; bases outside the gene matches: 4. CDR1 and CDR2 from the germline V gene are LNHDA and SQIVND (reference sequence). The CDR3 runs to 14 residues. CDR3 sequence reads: CASSIPGQGNEQYF. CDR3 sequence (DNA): TGTGCCAGTAGTATACCGGGACAGGGCAACGAGCAGTACTTC.

CDR3 in amino acids: CASSIGGNSYEQYF. The CDR3 region has the DNA TGTGCCAGTAGTATTGGGGGCAACTCCTACGAGCAGTACTTC. The chain has TRBV19 and TRBJ2-7; D might be TRBD1 (6 bases). Trimming shortened V by 3 bases and J by 0 bases, and 9 bases separated the two germline ends. The CDR3 is 14 amino acids. The germline V gene has CDR1 LNHDA and CDR2 SQIVND (reference sequence).

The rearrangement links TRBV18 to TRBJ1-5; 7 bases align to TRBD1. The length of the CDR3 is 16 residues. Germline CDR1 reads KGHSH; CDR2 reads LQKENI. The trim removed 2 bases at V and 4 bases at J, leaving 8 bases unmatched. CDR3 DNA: TGTGCCAGCTCACCATACCGGGGACAGCTTAATCAGCCCCAGCATTTT. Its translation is CASSPYRGQLNQPQHF.

CDR3 in amino acids: CASSEFAISGSYNEQFF. CDR3 DNA: TGCGCCAGCAGTGAGTTCGCGATATCAGGCTCCTACAATGAGCAGTTCTTC. The J gene is TRBJ2-1, the V gene TRBV10-1; D gene uncertain. The germline V gene encodes CDR1 WNHNN and CDR2 SYGVQD (reference sequence). The CDR3 consists of 17 residues. Trimming stripped 1 base from V and 0 bases from J, with 13 bases between.

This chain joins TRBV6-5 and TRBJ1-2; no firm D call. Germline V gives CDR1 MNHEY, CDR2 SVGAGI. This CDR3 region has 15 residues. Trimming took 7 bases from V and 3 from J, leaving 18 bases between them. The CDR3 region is CASTPTHSLDYGYTF. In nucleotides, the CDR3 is TGTGCCAGCACTCCAACCCACAGTCTTGACTATGGCTACACCTTC.

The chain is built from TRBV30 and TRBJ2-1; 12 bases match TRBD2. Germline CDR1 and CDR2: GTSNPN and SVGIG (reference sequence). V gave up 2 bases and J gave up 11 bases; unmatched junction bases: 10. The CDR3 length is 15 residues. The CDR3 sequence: CAWSLQGLAGIKQFF. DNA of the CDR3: TGTGCCTGGAGTCTCCAAGGACTAGCGGGAATAAAGCAGTTCTTC.

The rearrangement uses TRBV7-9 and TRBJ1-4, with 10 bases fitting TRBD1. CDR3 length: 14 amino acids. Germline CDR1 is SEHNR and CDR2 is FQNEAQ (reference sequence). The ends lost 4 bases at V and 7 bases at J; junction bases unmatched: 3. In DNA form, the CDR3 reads TGTGCCAGCAGCTCGACAGGGGGCGGTGAAAAACTGTTTTTT. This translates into CASSSTGGGEKLFF. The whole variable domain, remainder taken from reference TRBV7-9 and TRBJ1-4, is DTGVSQNPRHKITKRGQNVTFRCDPISEHNRLYWYRQTLGQGPEFLTYFQNEAQLEKSRLLSDRFSAERPKGSFSTLEIQRTEQGDSAMYLCASSSTGGGEKLFFGSGTQLSVL.

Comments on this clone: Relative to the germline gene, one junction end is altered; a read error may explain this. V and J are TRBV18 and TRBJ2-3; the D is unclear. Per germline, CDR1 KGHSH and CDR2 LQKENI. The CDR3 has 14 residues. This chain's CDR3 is CVSSPLSSTDTQYF. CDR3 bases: TGTGTCAGCTCACCACTCTCCTCGACAGATACGCAGTATTTT.

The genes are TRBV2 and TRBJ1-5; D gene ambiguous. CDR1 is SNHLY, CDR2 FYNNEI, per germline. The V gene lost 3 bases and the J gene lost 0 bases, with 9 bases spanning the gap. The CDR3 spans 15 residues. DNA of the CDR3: TGTGCCAGCAGTGAGTTCGTCAGTAGCAATCAGCCCCAGCATTTT. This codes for CASSEFVSSNQPQHF.

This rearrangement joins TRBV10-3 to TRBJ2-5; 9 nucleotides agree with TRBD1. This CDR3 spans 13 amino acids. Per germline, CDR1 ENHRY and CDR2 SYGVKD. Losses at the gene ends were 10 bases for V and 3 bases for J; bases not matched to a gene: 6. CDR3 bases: TGTGCCACCATGGGACAGGGTAAAGAGACCCAGTACTTC. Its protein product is CATMGQGKETQYF.

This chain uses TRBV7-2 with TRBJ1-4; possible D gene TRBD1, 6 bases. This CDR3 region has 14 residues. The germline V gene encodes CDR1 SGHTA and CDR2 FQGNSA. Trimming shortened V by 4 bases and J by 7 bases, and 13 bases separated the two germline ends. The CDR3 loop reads CASSSNRAAEKLFF. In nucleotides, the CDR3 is TGTGCCAGCAGCTCCAACAGGGCGGCTGAAAAACTGTTTTTT.

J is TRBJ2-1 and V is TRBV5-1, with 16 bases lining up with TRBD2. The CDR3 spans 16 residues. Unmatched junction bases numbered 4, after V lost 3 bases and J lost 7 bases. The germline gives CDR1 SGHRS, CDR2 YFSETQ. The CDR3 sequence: CASSSAGLAGGNEQFF. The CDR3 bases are TGCGCCAGCAGCTCGGCGGGACTAGCGGGAGGGAATGAGCAGTTCTTC.

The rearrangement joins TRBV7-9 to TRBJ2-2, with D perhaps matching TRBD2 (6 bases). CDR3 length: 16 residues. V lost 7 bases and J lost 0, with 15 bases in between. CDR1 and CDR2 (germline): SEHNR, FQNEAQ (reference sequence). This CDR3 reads CASTSRGGTNTGELFF. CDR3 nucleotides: TGTGCCAGCACCTCACGTGGGGGGACGAACACCGGGGAGCTGTTTTTT.

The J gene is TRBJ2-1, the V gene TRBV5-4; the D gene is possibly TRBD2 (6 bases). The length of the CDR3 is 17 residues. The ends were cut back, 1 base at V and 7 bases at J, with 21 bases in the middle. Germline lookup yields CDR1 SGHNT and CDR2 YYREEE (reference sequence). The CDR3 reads CASSLLGGGIHENEQFF. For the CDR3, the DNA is TGTGCCAGCAGCTTGTTGGGCGGCGGGATCCACGAAAATGAGCAGTTCTTC.

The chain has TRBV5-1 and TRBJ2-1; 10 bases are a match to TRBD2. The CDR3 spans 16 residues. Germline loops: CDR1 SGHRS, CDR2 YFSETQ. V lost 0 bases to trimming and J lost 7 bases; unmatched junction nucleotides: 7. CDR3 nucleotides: TGCGCCAGCAGCTTGGAGAGCGGGAGGGCCGAGAATGAGCAGTTCTTC. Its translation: CASSLESGRAENEQFF.

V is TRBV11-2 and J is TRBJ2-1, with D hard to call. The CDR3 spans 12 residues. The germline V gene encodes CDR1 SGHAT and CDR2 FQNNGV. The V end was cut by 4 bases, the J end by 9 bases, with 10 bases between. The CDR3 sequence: CASSYLVTEQFF. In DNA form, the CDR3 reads TGTGCCAGCAGCTACCTAGTGACTGAGCAGTTCTTC.

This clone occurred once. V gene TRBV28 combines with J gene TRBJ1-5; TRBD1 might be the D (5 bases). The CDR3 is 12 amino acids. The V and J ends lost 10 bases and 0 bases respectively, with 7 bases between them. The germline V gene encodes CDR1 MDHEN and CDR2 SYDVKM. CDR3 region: CAIGDSNQPQHF. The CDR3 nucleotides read TGTGCCATAGGGGATAGCAATCAGCCCCAGCATTTT.

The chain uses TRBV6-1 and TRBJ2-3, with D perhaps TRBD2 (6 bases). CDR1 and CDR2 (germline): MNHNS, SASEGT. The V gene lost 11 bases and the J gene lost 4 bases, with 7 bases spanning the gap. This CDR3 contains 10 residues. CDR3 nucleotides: TGTGCCGGCGGGGCAGATACGCAGTATTTT. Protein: CAGGADTQYF.

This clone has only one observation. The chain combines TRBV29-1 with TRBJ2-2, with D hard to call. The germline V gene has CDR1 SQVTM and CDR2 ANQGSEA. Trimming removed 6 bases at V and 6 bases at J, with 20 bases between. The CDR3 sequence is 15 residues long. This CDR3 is CSVHSAGLGAGELFF. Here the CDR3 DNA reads TGCAGCGTCCACTCGGCAGGCCTTGGTGCCGGGGAGCTGTTTTTT.

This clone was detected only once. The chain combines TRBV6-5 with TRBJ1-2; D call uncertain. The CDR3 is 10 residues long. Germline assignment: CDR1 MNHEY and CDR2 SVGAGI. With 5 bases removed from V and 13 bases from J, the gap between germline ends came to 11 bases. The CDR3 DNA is TGTGCCAGCAGTCAGGCTGGAGGCACCTTC. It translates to CASSQAGGTF.